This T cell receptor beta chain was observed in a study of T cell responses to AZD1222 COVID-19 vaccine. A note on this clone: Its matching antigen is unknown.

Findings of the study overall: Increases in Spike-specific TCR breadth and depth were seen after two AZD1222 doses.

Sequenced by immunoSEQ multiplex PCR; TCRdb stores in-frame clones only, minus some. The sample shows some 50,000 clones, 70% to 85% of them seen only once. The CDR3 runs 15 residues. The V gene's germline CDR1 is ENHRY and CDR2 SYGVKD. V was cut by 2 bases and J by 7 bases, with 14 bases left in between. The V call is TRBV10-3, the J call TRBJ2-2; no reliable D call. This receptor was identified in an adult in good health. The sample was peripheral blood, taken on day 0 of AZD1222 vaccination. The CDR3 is CAISETTEGSGELFF. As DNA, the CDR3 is TGTGCCATCAGTGAGACTACAGAAGGTAGCGGGGAGCTGTTTTTT.